This passage covers 32 T cell receptor beta chains from one sample sequenced in a study of blood T cell repertoires in COVID-19 (TCRdb year 2020). Libraries were prepared through the immunoSEQ multiplex PCR assay. TCRdb mirrors the immuneACCESS table, restricted to in-frame sequences. Some clones are absent from its copies; in checked studies, under half trace to an unresolved V gene, and the reason for the others is unknown. The sample data list 200,000 to 250,000 clones, and 81% of these were observed just once. The ten biggest clones cover 7.5% to 8% of the sample. The source material was peripheral blood. The receptors stem from an elderly woman with COVID-19, enrolled during active disease.

The rearrangement uses TRBV7-2 and TRBJ2-2; possible D gene TRBD2, 5 bases. Germline-derived CDR1 and CDR2 are SGHTA and FQGNSA. The CDR3 is made up of 16 amino acids. Trimming left V 1 base short and J 4 bases short, with 13 bases between. CDR3 in DNA: TGTGCCAGCAGCTTAGTTTCCGGGAAGCGCACCGGGGAGCTGTTTTTT. It translates to CASSLVSGKRTGELFF.

CDR3 bases: TGTGCCAGCAGCACCCCCCCCAGGGTACACTACGAGCAGTACTTC. It yields the protein CASSTPPRVHYEQYF. The rearrangement uses TRBV21-1 and TRBJ2-7; TRBD1 is taken as the D call from the table, unchecked against the DNA. TRBV21-1 is recorded as a pseudogene. The CDR3 consists of 15 residues.

This chain connects TRBV5-1 to TRBJ1-1, with D possibly matching TRBD1 (5 bases). Germline CDR1 is SGHRS and CDR2 is YFSETQ. Trimming shortened V by 2 bases and J by 4 bases, and 12 bases separated the two germline ends. The CDR3 contains 14 residues. CDR3 DNA: TGCGCCAGCAGCTTTATCAGCGGGGGCACTGAAGCTTTCTTT. This encodes CASSFISGGTEAFF.

This clone showed up just a few times. This CDR3 is CASSYQGTNEKLFF. CDR3 coding DNA: TGTGCCAGCAGTTATCAGGGTACTAATGAAAAACTGTTTTTT. The V gene is TRBV28, the J gene TRBJ1-4; tentatively, D is TRBD1 (5 bases). In germline, CDR1 is MDHEN, CDR2 SYDVKM. This CDR3 has 14 amino acids. V was trimmed by 4 bases and J by 2 bases, leaving 8 bases between them.

This clone occurred a few times. The V gene is TRBV5-1, the J gene TRBJ2-2, with D possibly matching TRBD2 (5 bases). Germline CDR1 is SGHRS and CDR2 is YFSETQ. CDR3 length: 14 amino acids. Trimming removed 7 bases at V and 4 bases at J, with 14 bases between. In DNA form, the CDR3 reads TGCGCCAGCGGGCCCGTTCGGGGCACCGGGGAGCTGTTTTTT. Translation gives CASGPVRGTGELFF.

This clone was counted between two and nine times. The V gene is TRBV3-1 (or the pseudogene TRBV3-2), the J gene TRBJ2-7, with TRBD1 identical over 10 bases. Germline values: CDR1 LGHDT, CDR2 YNNKEL (reference sequence). The CDR3 sequence is 14 residues long. Unmatched junction bases numbered 5, after V lost 5 bases and J lost 4 bases. In DNA form, the CDR3 reads TGTGCCAGCAGCTACGGGACAGGGGTATACGAGCAGTACTTC. Amino acid sequence: CASSYGTGVYEQYF.

The chain employs TRBV11-2 and TRBJ1-1; tentative D call: TRBD1 (6 bases). This CDR3 comprises 16 residues. V lost 5 bases and J lost 3, with 19 bases in between. Germline V gene sequence: CDR1 SGHAT, CDR2 FQNNGV. The CDR3: CASSPDRMGEDTEAFF. As DNA, the CDR3 is TGTGCCAGCAGCCCAGACAGGATGGGGGAAGACACTGAAGCTTTCTTT.

V gene TRBV6-5 combines with J gene TRBJ2-3, with a weak D call TRBD1 (5 bases). The V end lost 3 bases, the J end lost 3 bases, and 10 bases lay between the germline ends. The CDR3 spans 14 residues. The germline gives CDR1 MNHEY, CDR2 SVGAGI. CDR3 in amino acids: CASSYQGRTDTQYF. Here the CDR3 DNA reads TGTGCCAGCAGTTATCAGGGAAGGACAGATACGCAGTATTTT.

The table lists this clone with a count of one. DNA for the CDR3: TGTGCCAGCGGATCGGGCAGGGCCCTCCAAGAGACCCAGTACTTC. Its translation: CASGSGRALQETQYF. The gene calls are TRBV5-8 and TRBJ2-5; tentatively, D is TRBD1 (5 bases). Germline V CDR1 and CDR2: SGHTS, YDEGEE. This CDR3 has 15 amino acids. The ends were cut back, 7 bases at V and 1 base at J, with 17 bases in the middle.

V and J are TRBV12-3 or TRBV12-4 and TRBJ2-3, with D tentatively TRBD1 (6 bases). Trimming took 5 bases from V and 2 from J, leaving 8 bases between them. CDR3 length: 13 residues. The CDR3: CASSGGHTDTQYF. The CDR3, as DNA: TGTGCCAGCAGTGGGGGCCACACAGATACGCAGTATTTT.

The genes are TRBV6-1 and TRBJ1-1; D remains unclear. CDR1 MNHNS and CDR2 SASEGT come from the germline V gene. The CDR3 has 16 amino acids. Trimming stripped 0 bases from V and 5 bases from J, with 16 bases between. The CDR3 DNA sequence: TGTGCCAGCAGTGAAGCGAATCCGGCAGGAGGGACTGAAGCTTTCTTT. Translating gives CASSEANPAGGTEAFF.

This clone was picked up a small number of times. The rearrangement links TRBV5-1 to TRBJ2-3, with TRBD2 matching over 7 bases. V shed 6 bases and J 3 bases; nucleotides not matched to a gene: 10. This CDR3 comprises 15 residues. CDR1 is SGHRS and CDR2 is YFSETQ in the germline V gene. CDR3 region: CASTMERGLTDTQYF. CDR3 bases: TGCGCCAGCACCATGGAGCGGGGCTTGACAGATACGCAGTATTTT. Full variable domain (missing parts from reference TRBV5-1 and TRBJ2-3): KAGVTQTPRYLIKTRGQQVTLSCSPISGHRSVSWYQQTPGQGLQFLFEYFSETQRNKGNFPGRFSGRQFSNSRSEMNVSTLELGDSALYLCASTMERGLTDTQYFGPGTRLTVL.

The chain carries TRBV9 and TRBJ2-2; D not certain. CDR1 and CDR2 from the germline V gene are SGDLS and YYNGEE. This CDR3 is 15 amino acids long. V lost 4 bases, J lost 0 bases, and 10 bases lay in between. The CDR3 DNA reads as TGTGCCAGCAGCTTTGGGCCACCGAACACCGGGGAGCTGTTTTTT. Encoded protein: CASSFGPPNTGELFF.

The V gene is TRBV18, the J gene TRBJ1-5, with a tentative D call TRBD1 (6 bases). With 6 bases removed from V and 11 bases from J, the gap between germline ends came to 23 bases. Germline CDR1 is KGHSH and CDR2 is LQKENI. CDR3 length: 15 amino acids. Here the CDR3 DNA reads TGTGCCAGCTCCCCAATTACAGGGAGAGAGGGCTCCCAGCATTTT. Translating gives CASSPITGREGSQHF.

The chain is built from TRBV16 and TRBJ1-1; tentatively, D is TRBD1 (5 bases). Deletions cut 11 bases from V and 0 bases from J, with 13 bases between. The CDR3 totals 13 residues. Per the germline V gene, CDR1 is KGHSY and CDR2 is FQNENV. The CDR3 loop is CARTVDMNTEAFF. For the CDR3, the DNA is TGTGCCCGGACGGTGGACATGAACACTGAAGCTTTCTTT.

V usage is TRBV12-5 and J usage is TRBJ2-3; D not certain. The V end lost 7 bases, the J end lost 1 base, and 12 bases lay between the germline ends. Germline V gene data show CDR1 as LGHNT and CDR2 as FRNRAP. CDR3 length: 14 amino acids. The CDR3 bases are TGTGCTAGTGACCCGACTGTCCGCACAGATACGCAGTATTTT. This sequence encodes CASDPTVRTDTQYF.

This chain connects TRBV19 to TRBJ2-7, with D perhaps TRBD1 (5 bases). The CDR3 totals 15 residues. The germline CDR1 and CDR2 sequences are LNHDA and SQIVND (reference sequence). Trimming took 4 bases from V and 4 from J, leaving 17 bases between them. The CDR3 spells CASSSSDTLGYEQYF. The CDR3 nucleotides read TGTGCCAGTAGTAGCTCGGACACCCTTGGATACGAGCAGTACTTC.

V is TRBV6-5 and J is TRBJ1-2, with D perhaps matching TRBD1 (5 bases). The germline V and J ends were trimmed by 6 bases and 8 bases, with 13 bases remaining between them. The CDR3 consists of 12 residues. The germline V gene encodes CDR1 MNHEY and CDR2 SVGAGI. Here the CDR3 reads CASSPWGRGYTF. CDR3 coding DNA: TGTGCCAGCAGCCCCTGGGGCAGGGGCTACACCTTC.

The rearrangement uses TRBV7-9 and TRBJ2-7; TRBD1 is a possible D gene (6 bases). Trimming took off 1 base at V and 3 bases at J, with 10 bases between the two ends. Germline V gene lookup returns CDR1 SEHNR and CDR2 FQNEAQ (reference sequence). The CDR3 has 14 amino acids. CDR3 nucleotide sequence: TGTGCCAGCAGCTTAGTTAGGGGGTTCTACGAGCAGTACTTC. Protein sequence: CASSLVRGFYEQYF.

The chain has TRBV11-2 and TRBJ1-1, with TRBD1 as a possible D gene (6 bases). The CDR3 loop spans 15 amino acids. Germline V gives CDR1 SGHAT, CDR2 FQNNGV. Trimming took off 5 bases at V and 2 bases at J, with 15 bases between the two ends. The DNA of the CDR3 is TGTGCCAGCAGCCCCCGAACGGACAGTAACACTGAAGCTTTCTTT. Protein sequence: CASSPRTDSNTEAFF. Looking up the rest from reference TRBV11-2 and TRBJ1-1 gives the full variable domain: EAGVAQSPRYKIIEKRQSVAFWCNPISGHATLYWYQQILGQGPKLLIQFQNNGVVDDSQLPKDRFSAERLKGVDSTLKIQPAKLEDSAVYLCASSPRTDSNTEAFFGQGTRLTVV.

The CDR3 loop is CATSDTDRVGAFF. The CDR3 bases are TGTGCCACCAGTGACACCGACAGGGTCGGGGCTTTCTTT. The chain is built from TRBV24-1 and TRBJ1-1, with 7 bases matching TRBD1. CDR1 KGHDR and CDR2 SFDVKD come from the germline V gene. V dropped 4 bases and J dropped 11; count of bases not matched to a gene: 9. The CDR3 length is 13 residues.

V is TRBV19 and J is TRBJ2-2, with unresolved D. The V gene lost 2 bases and the J gene lost 3 bases, with 7 bases spanning the gap. The CDR3 spans 14 residues. Germline values: CDR1 LNHDA, CDR2 SQIVND (reference sequence). The CDR3 sequence: CASSITTDTGELFF. CDR3 nucleotide sequence: TGTGCCAGTAGTATAACTACGGACACCGGGGAGCTGTTTTTT. The full variable domain, rest sourced from reference TRBV19 and TRBJ2-2, is DGGITQSPKYLFRKEGQNVTLSCEQNLNHDAMYWYRQDPGQGLRLIYYSQIVNDFQKGDIAEGYSVSREKKESFPLTVTSAQKNPTAFYLCASSITTDTGELFFGEGSRLTVL.

The chain joins TRBV5-4 to TRBJ1-4; D is unresolved. The CDR3 is 14 residues long. CDR1 and CDR2 from the germline V gene are SGHNT and YYREEE (reference sequence). The ends were cut back, 4 bases at V and 0 bases at J, with 7 bases in the middle. CDR3 sequence: CASSPGSTNEKLFF. The DNA of the CDR3 is TGTGCCAGCAGCCCGGGGTCAACTAATGAAAAACTGTTTTTT.

The chain links TRBV27 to TRBJ2-7; maybe TRBD1 (6 bases). CDR1 is MNHEY and CDR2 is SMNVEV in the germline V gene (reference sequence). This CDR3 region has 13 residues. V lost 6 bases and J lost 1, with 10 bases in between. The chain's CDR3 is CASRTTGSYEQYF. The CDR3 DNA reads TGTGCCAGCAGAACTACAGGGTCCTACGAGCAGTACTTC.

This sequence joins TRBV30 and TRBJ1-4; weak D call: TRBD1 (5 bases). CDR1 and CDR2 (germline): GTSNPN, SVGIG (reference sequence). This CDR3 comprises 15 residues. The germline V and J ends were trimmed by 0 bases and 5 bases, with 13 bases remaining between them. The CDR3 region is CAWSVGWGVNEKLFF. The CDR3 nucleotides are TGTGCCTGGAGTGTTGGGTGGGGCGTGAATGAAAAACTGTTTTTT.

The V and J genes are TRBV28 and TRBJ2-7, with 8 bases lining up with TRBD1. CDR3 length equals 14 residues. Per germline, CDR1 MDHEN and CDR2 SYDVKM. The junction had 4 bases not matched to a gene; V was cut back by 1 base and J by 5 bases. The CDR3 here is CASSLFTGGHEQYF. The CDR3 DNA reads TGTGCCAGCAGTTTATTTACAGGGGGGCACGAGCAGTACTTC. The full variable domain, in which reference TRBV28 and TRBJ2-7 provide the parts outside the CDR3, is DVKVTQSSRYLVKRTGEKVFLECVQDMDHENMFWYRQDPGLGLRLIYFSYDVKMKEKGDIPEGYSVSREKKERFSLILESASTNQTSMYLCASSLFTGGHEQYFGPGTRLTVT.

This chain links TRBV7-2 with TRBJ1-2; 7 bases align to TRBD1. Per germline, CDR1 SGHTA and CDR2 FQGNSA. Trimming removed 5 bases from V and 8 bases from J; junction bases left unmatched: 14. The CDR3 runs 15 residues. The CDR3 protein is CASSANRDSFYGYTF. The CDR3, as DNA: TGTGCCAGCAGCGCCAACCGGGACAGCTTCTACGGCTACACCTTC. The full variable domain, rest sourced from reference TRBV7-2 and TRBJ1-2, is GAGVSQSPSNKVTEKGKDVELRCDPISGHTALYWYRQSLGQGLEFLIYFQGNSAPDKSGLPSDRFSAERTGGSVSTLTIQRTQQEDSAVYLCASSANRDSFYGYTFGSGTRLTVV.

The genes are TRBV29-1 and TRBJ2-7, with TRBD1 identical over 9 bases. Per the germline V gene, CDR1 is SQVTM and CDR2 is ANQGSEA. The CDR3 is made up of 13 amino acids. V lost 2 bases to trimming and J lost 6 bases; unmatched junction nucleotides: 5. The CDR3 here is CSVESGTGTEQYF. The CDR3 bases are TGCAGCGTTGAATCCGGGACAGGGACCGAGCAGTACTTC.

V is TRBV5-1 and J is TRBJ2-7; 10 bases are a match to TRBD1. The CDR3 consists of 15 residues. Germline loops: CDR1 SGHRS, CDR2 YFSETQ. V lost 7 bases to trimming and J lost 3 bases; unmatched junction nucleotides: 10. CDR3 protein: CASRRGTGVIYEQYF. The CDR3 DNA is TGCGCCAGCCGCAGGGGGACAGGGGTGATCTACGAGCAGTACTTC.

The chain carries TRBV2 and TRBJ2-7; 9 bases are a match to TRBD2. Trimming took 7 bases from V and 5 from J; bases not matched to a gene: 21. CDR1 SNHLY and CDR2 FYNNEI come from the germline V gene. This CDR3 is built from 18 residues. CDR3 DNA sequence: TGTGCCAGCAAAAAAACCGGCAGGGTTATAGCGGGAGCCCACGAGCAGTACTTC. Translation: CASKKTGRVIAGAHEQYF.

The chain uses TRBV28 and TRBJ2-1; D not certain. The V and J ends lost 6 bases and 6 bases respectively, with 9 bases between them. This CDR3 is 12 amino acids long. The germline gives CDR1 MDHEN, CDR2 SYDVKM. For the CDR3, the DNA is TGTGCCAGCAGGAGGCCCGTCAATGAGCAGTTCTTC. Its translation is CASRRPVNEQFF. The variable domain in full, with the rest retrieved from reference TRBV28 and TRBJ2-1, is DVKVTQSSRYLVKRTGEKVFLECVQDMDHENMFWYRQDPGLGLRLIYFSYDVKMKEKGDIPEGYSVSREKKERFSLILESASTNQTSMYLCASRRPVNEQFFGPGTRLTVL.

Comments on this clone: The sample has other DNA sequences that encode this CDR3 too. This CDR3 reads CASSLRTGQETQYF. The CDR3 region has the DNA TGCGCCAGCAGCTTGAGGACAGGGCAAGAGACCCAGTACTTC. The chain joins TRBV5-1 to TRBJ2-5; 8 bases map to TRBD1. The CDR3 loop spans 14 amino acids. After removal of 1 base from V and 2 bases from J, the junction contained 1 base not matched to a gene. Germline CDR1 SGHRS, CDR2 YFSETQ.